These 30 T cell receptor beta chains were all obtained from the same sample, sequenced in a study of T cell repertoires in cytomegalovirus infection (dated by TCRdb to the late 2010s). Their antigens remain unidentified. Sequencing used an Illumina HiSeq 1500. TCRdb took the public reads, trimmed them with fastp at Q25, ran MiXCR for clone calling and kept in-frame beta chains. Here each entry gathers all rows of one CDR3 protein and keeps the most common genes and DNA. This sample has fewer than 350,000 distinct CDR3 sequences in its table, and under 35% of those were observed once. The top ten clonotypes cover roughly 20% of the sample. The intended sense of this specimen's treatment or condition label: in vitro stimulation with specific CMV peptide epitopes to enrich CMV-specific T cells. The input for sequencing was cultured PBMCs, taken from culture after CMV antigen stimulation. These receptor sequences come from a human donor in good health (CMV status not recorded). Some clones in this sample may be carry-over from other donors' samples.

V gene TRBV10-3 combines with J gene TRBJ2-7; 7 positions match TRBD1. CDR1 is ENHRY and CDR2 is SYGVKD in the germline V gene. The CDR3 is 15 amino acids. V shed 3 bases, J shed 5 bases, and the junction held 10 bases outside the gene matches. The CDR3 DNA reads as TGTGCCATCAGTGATAGTAAGGGACAGCGCCACGAGCAGTACTTC. This encodes CAISDSKGQRHEQYF.

In this sample, this clonotype turned up many times. CDR3 DNA: TGTGCCAGCAGCTTAGTAGGGGAGCTGTTTTTT. Translated, it gives CASSLVGELFF. The chain couples TRBV7-2 to TRBJ2-2; no clear D gene. V lost 1 base and J lost 8, with 2 bases in between. The CDR3 runs to 11 residues. Looked up from germline, CDR1 is SGHTA and CDR2 is FQGNSA.

The J gene is TRBJ2-3, the V gene TRBV29-1; the D gene is possibly TRBD2 (5 bases). The CDR3 consists of 11 residues. Germline CDR1 SQVTM, CDR2 ANQGSEA. Trimming stripped 6 bases from V and 2 bases from J, with 6 bases between. CDR3 protein: CSVLATDTQYF. In nucleotides, the CDR3 is TGCAGCGTCCTAGCCACAGATACGCAGTATTTT.

This clonotype was seen a few times. This chain joins TRBV11-3 and TRBJ2-3; a weak D match, TRBD2 (6 bases). Trimming stripped 2 bases from V and 9 bases from J, with 12 bases between. The CDR3 length is 13 residues. CDR1 is SGHNT and CDR2 is YENEEA in the germline V gene. The CDR3 bases are TGTGCCAGCAGCTTAATCGGGGGAGACACGCAGTATTTT. This encodes CASSLIGGDTQYF.

The V gene is TRBV12-3 or TRBV12-4, the J gene TRBJ1-6; no clear D. This CDR3 comprises 15 residues. V lost 2 bases to trimming and J lost 12 bases, with 17 bases between them. The CDR3 reads CASSLMDPTLQPLHF. CDR3 DNA: TGTGCCAGCAGTTTAATGGATCCAACACTGCAACCCCTCCACTTT.

The chain is built from TRBV6-6 and TRBJ2-7; 7 nucleotides line up with TRBD2. CDR3 size: 16 residues. The V gene end was trimmed by 2 bases and the J gene end by 2 bases; junction bases not matched to a gene: 9. The germline gives CDR1 MNHNY, CDR2 SVGAGI (reference sequence). CDR3 in amino acids: CASSYLPTSGAYEQYF. In nucleotides, the CDR3 is TGTGCCAGCAGTTACCTCCCCACAAGCGGGGCCTACGAGCAGTACTTC.

This clonotype was picked up many times. V is TRBV7-6 and J is TRBJ2-3; D may be TRBD1 or TRBD2 (5 bases each). This CDR3 is 15 amino acids long. Trimming took off 1 base at V and 8 bases at J, with 16 bases between the two ends. From germline, CDR1 is SGHVS and CDR2 FNYEAQ. The CDR3 DNA reads TGTGCCAGCAGCTTAGAGAGGAGCGGCCAGGGTACGCAGTATTTT. It specifies CASSLERSGQGTQYF. The variable domain in full, with the rest retrieved from reference TRBV7-6 and TRBJ2-3, is GAGVSQSPRYKVTKRGQDVALRCDPISGHVSLYWYRQALGQGPEFLTYFNYEAQQDKSGLPNDRFSAERPEGSISTLTIQRTEQRDSAMYRCASSLERSGQGTQYFGPGTRLTVL.

This clonotype has just a few counts. This chain links TRBV6-5 with TRBJ1-1; 8 nucleotides align to TRBD1. Per the germline V gene, CDR1 is MNHEY and CDR2 is SVGAGI. V dropped 4 bases and J dropped 6; count of bases not matched to a gene: 7. This CDR3 region has 14 residues. The CDR3 sequence: CASSSLQGAAEAFF. CDR3 DNA: TGTGCCAGCAGTTCCTTGCAGGGGGCGGCTGAAGCTTTCTTT.

The CDR3 nucleotides read TGTGCCAGCAGCTTAGGTCCAGGGATGGATCAGCCCCAGCATTTT. It translates to CASSLGPGMDQPQHF. This chain uses TRBV7-6 with TRBJ1-5; D may be TRBD1 (5 bases). The V gene's germline CDR1 is SGHVS and CDR2 FNYEAQ. The germline V and J ends were trimmed by 1 base and 5 bases, with 12 bases remaining between them. This CDR3 comprises 15 residues.

This chain links TRBV14 with TRBJ2-5, with D tentatively TRBD2 (5 bases). Per the germline V gene, CDR1 is SGHDN and CDR2 is FVKESK. This CDR3 has 14 residues. V lost 2 bases and J lost 5, with 12 bases in between. DNA of the CDR3: TGTGCCAGCAGCCAATCCCTTTGGAGGGAGACCCAGTACTTC. Amino acids: CASSQSLWRETQYF.

This clonotype was seen ten or more times. V gene TRBV19 combines with J gene TRBJ1-2; D not certain. There are 13 residues in the CDR3. The V end lost 6 bases, the J end lost 4 bases, and 12 bases lay between the germline ends. The germline CDR1 and CDR2 sequences are LNHDA and SQIVND (reference sequence). The DNA for the CDR3 is TGTGCCAGTAGGGCAGCGTATATCTATGGCTACACCTTC. Residues: CASRAAYIYGYTF.

The J gene is TRBJ2-2, the V gene TRBV7-2; 7 bases are shared with TRBD1. The junction had 11 bases not matched to a gene; V was cut back by 8 bases and J by 5 bases. Germline V gene sequence: CDR1 SGHTA, CDR2 FQGNSA. The CDR3 contains 15 residues. As DNA, the CDR3 is TGTGCCAGCCTAGGGACAGTCCGAAATACCGGGGAGCTGTTTTTT. Translation gives CASLGTVRNTGELFF.

This sequence joins TRBV24-1 and TRBJ2-1; unclear D gene. Trimming took off 10 bases at V and 5 bases at J, with 8 bases between the two ends. The germline gives CDR1 KGHDR, CDR2 SFDVKD. The CDR3 covers 11 residues. CDR3 nucleotides: TGTGCCACAGAAAGAGACAATGAGCAGTTCTTC. Translating it yields CATERDNEQFF.

This clonotype has more than one count but fewer than ten. V gene TRBV19 combines with J gene TRBJ1-5, with 9 bases lining up with TRBD1. Looked up from germline, CDR1 is LNHDA and CDR2 is SQIVND (reference sequence). The trim removed 7 bases at V and 8 bases at J, leaving 12 bases unmatched. The CDR3 is 15 amino acids. The CDR3 spells CASTRQGGVVEPQHF. Here the CDR3 DNA reads TGTGCCAGTACCAGACAGGGGGGGGTGGTTGAGCCCCAGCATTTT.

This clonotype was counted at least ten times. CDR3 loop: CASSLTALLAESYTGELFF. CDR3 nucleotides: TGTGCCAGCAGCTTAACTGCCTTGCTAGCGGAGTCCTACACCGGGGAGCTGTTTTTT. V and J are TRBV7-6 and TRBJ2-2; 7 bases line up with TRBD2. V shed 2 bases, J shed 3 bases, and the junction held 15 bases outside the gene matches. Germline CDR1 and CDR2: SGHVS and FNYEAQ. CDR3 length: 19 residues.

The J gene is TRBJ1-5, the V gene TRBV27; D is unresolved. Trimming pared 1 base from V and 6 bases from J, leaving 13 bases between. The CDR3 sequence is 15 residues long. Germline V gene sequence: CDR1 MNHEY, CDR2 SMNVEV (reference sequence). CDR3 sequence (DNA): TGTGCCAGCAGTTTATTAGGCCCATGGGGTCAGCCCCAGCATTTT. Amino acid sequence: CASSLLGPWGQPQHF.

This clonotype was observed a handful of times. The chain employs TRBV7-9 and TRBJ1-2; D gene unclear. The CDR3 consists of 15 residues. Germline V lookup: CDR1 SEHNR, CDR2 FQNEAQ (reference sequence). Trimming shortened V by 5 bases and J by 0 bases, and 13 bases separated the two germline ends. CDR3 loop: CASSPPVHTNYGYTF. In DNA, the CDR3 is TGTGCCAGCAGCCCCCCGGTGCATACTAACTATGGCTACACCTTC.

In this sample, this clonotype turned up a few times. The chain couples TRBV19 to TRBJ1-1; D gene unclear. The CDR3 is made up of 14 amino acids. The germline CDR1 and CDR2 sequences are LNHDA and SQIVND (reference sequence). V was trimmed by 4 bases and J by 1 base, leaving 10 bases between them. CDR3 amino acids: CASSTREGNTEAFF. CDR3 in DNA: TGTGCCAGTAGTACTCGGGAGGGGAACACTGAAGCTTTCTTT.

This clonotype has ten or more counts. This chain uses TRBV6-1 with TRBJ1-1; 10 bases match TRBD1. Trimming took 6 bases from V and 3 from J; bases not matched to a gene: 10. The CDR3 contains 16 residues. Germline lookup yields CDR1 MNHNS and CDR2 SASEGT. CDR3 amino acids: CASRDPGQGRYTEAFF. The CDR3 DNA reads as TGTGCCAGCAGGGACCCGGGACAGGGGAGGTACACTGAAGCTTTCTTT.

This chain links TRBV12-3 or TRBV12-4 with TRBJ2-7; D is undetermined. CDR3 size: 13 residues. V was trimmed by 3 bases and J by 4 bases, leaving 10 bases between them. The CDR3 nucleotides read TGTGCCAGCAGTTTGGGTTCTCATTACGAGCAGTACTTC. Protein sequence: CASSLGSHYEQYF.

This clonotype was observed once. This rearrangement joins TRBV4-2 to TRBJ2-3, with 8 bases that match TRBD2. Germline-derived CDR1 and CDR2 are LGHNA and YNFKEQ. There are 16 residues in the CDR3. V shed 0 bases and J 8 bases; nucleotides not matched to a gene: 10. CDR3 protein: CASSQDREGRARTQYF. DNA of the CDR3: TGTGCCAGCAGCCAAGATCGGGAGGGCCGAGCGCGTACGCAGTATTTT.

This clonotype was observed at least ten times. This chain uses TRBV19 with TRBJ1-4; unclear D gene. Germline assignment: CDR1 LNHDA and CDR2 SQIVND (reference sequence). Between the trimmed V and J ends, which lost 6 bases and 4 bases, there was a span of 9 bases. The CDR3 spans 13 residues. The CDR3 reads CASSGPLNEKLFF. CDR3 bases: TGTGCCAGTAGCGGACCACTTAATGAAAAACTGTTTTTT.

This clonotype was counted a few times. The V call is TRBV24-1, the J call TRBJ2-6, with D possibly being TRBD1 (6 bases). V gave up 6 bases and J gave up 2 bases, with 10 bases separating them. Germline-derived CDR1 and CDR2 are KGHDR and SFDVKD. The CDR3 totals 15 residues. Here the CDR3 reads CATSTPGAGANVLTF. CDR3 in DNA: TGTGCCACCAGTACCCCAGGGGCTGGGGCCAACGTCCTGACTTTC.

In this sample, this clonotype turned up a few times. The V and J genes are TRBV28 and TRBJ1-5; weak D call: TRBD1 (6 bases). V was trimmed by 2 bases and J by 3 bases, leaving 8 bases between them. The CDR3 loop spans 14 amino acids. Germline assignment: CDR1 MDHEN and CDR2 SYDVKM. CDR3 sequence (DNA): TGTGCCAGCAGTTTACCAGGGGTCAATCAGCCCCAGCATTTT. Translation gives CASSLPGVNQPQHF.

This chain connects TRBV5-6 to TRBJ2-1, with TRBD1 matching 8 bases. The CDR3 runs to 15 residues. Losses at the gene ends were 1 base for V and 4 bases for J; bases not matched to a gene: 4. Germline assignment: CDR1 SGHDT and CDR2 YYEEEE. The CDR3 DNA reads TGTGCCAGCAGCTTGCTGGACAGGGCTTACAATGAGCAGTTCTTC. Amino acid sequence: CASSLLDRAYNEQFF.

This chain links TRBV12-3 or TRBV12-4 with TRBJ1-1; 9 bases line up with TRBD1. V shed 5 bases, J shed 5 bases, and the junction held 3 bases outside the gene matches. The CDR3 runs to 13 residues. The CDR3 loop reads CASSGTGRTEAFF. CDR3 DNA: TGTGCCAGCAGTGGGACAGGGAGGACTGAAGCTTTCTTT.

This rearrangement joins TRBV5-1 to TRBJ2-5, with TRBD2 matching 13 bases. The CDR3 consists of 15 residues. Unmatched junction bases numbered 5, after V lost 4 bases and J lost 5 bases. Per the germline V gene, CDR1 is SGHRS and CDR2 is YFSETQ. The chain's CDR3 is CASSTGLAGFETQYF. CDR3 DNA: TGCGCCAGCAGCACGGGACTAGCGGGATTCGAGACCCAGTACTTC.

This clonotype was detected only a few times. V and J are TRBV11-2 and TRBJ2-5; D remains unclear. This CDR3 has 13 amino acids. CDR1 and CDR2 (germline): SGHAT, FQNNGV. V lost 5 bases and J 4 bases, leaving 11 bases between the germline ends. In DNA form, the CDR3 reads TGTGCCAGCAGCCCCGGCGCCCGAGAGACCCAGTACTTC. It yields the protein CASSPGARETQYF.

This sequence joins TRBV25-1 and TRBJ2-2; D may be TRBD2 (5 bases). Trimming cost V 7 bases and J 5 bases, with 11 bases left between them. The germline V gene encodes CDR1 MGHDK and CDR2 SYGVNS. The CDR3 consists of 13 residues. Here the CDR3 DNA reads TGTGCCAGCAAGGTTCGGGATACCGGGGAGCTGTTTTTT. It specifies CASKVRDTGELFF.

This clonotype is a singleton in its sample. The rearrangement uses TRBV12-3 or TRBV12-4 and TRBJ2-3, with no clear D. This CDR3 is built from 15 residues. The V gene lost 6 bases and the J gene lost 6 bases, with 19 bases spanning the gap. CDR3 loop: CASSPMGLLTDTQYF. DNA of the CDR3: TGTGCCAGCAGCCCCATGGGCCTCCTGACGGATACGCAGTATTTT.